These T cell receptor beta chains were read from a single sample in a study. From the RT-PCR reads, TCRdb called clonotypes with MiXCR, one entry per CDR3 protein. The sample includes about 700,000 distinct CDR3 sequences, 14% of them seen just once. The sample taken for sequencing was memory CD4+ T cells from blood. The source of these receptors is a female donor in good health, serving as a healthy control. CDR3s include the opening cysteine and the closing phenylalanine or tryptophan. Fields, in order: V gene, clone size, J gene, D gene, CDR3 protein, CDR3 DNA. A D gene is named only where the DNA matches it firmly. Clone size is not always given. Where it is, it says once, few, many or a class for expanded clones.

>TRBV12-3/TRBV12-4|many|TRBJ2-7|TRBD2
CASRPSGSSYEQYF
TGTGCCAGCCGACCTAGCGGCAGCTCCTACGAGCAGTACTTC
>TRBV6-1|few|TRBJ2-3|TRBD2
CASSEGPGLAGGRDTQYF
TGTGCCAGCAGTGAAGGTCCCGGCTTAGCGGGTGGAAGAGATACGCAGTATTTT
>TRBV29-1|many|TRBJ2-5|NA
CSVEDLKETQYF
TGCAGCGTTGAAGATTTGAAGGAGACCCAGTACTTC
>TRBV30|NA|TRBJ1-5|NA
CAWSETDNQPQHF
TGTGCCTGGAGTGAGACAGACAATCAGCCCCAGCATTTT
>TRBV6-5|NA|TRBJ1-6|NA
CASSPRMSLHF
TGTGCCAGCAGTCCTCGGATGTCCCTCCACTTT
>TRBV7-7|many|TRBJ2-7|TRBD2
CASSPSLAAPEQYF
TGTGCCAGCAGCCCGTCACTAGCGGCGCCCGAGCAGTACTTC
>TRBV12-3/TRBV12-4|many|TRBJ2-1|NA
CASSFTGTLIYNEQFF
TGTGCCAGCAGTTTCACCGGGACTTTGATCTACAATGAGCAGTTCTTC
>TRBV20-1|few|TRBJ1-4|NA
CSARLQFGHEKLFF
TGCAGTGCTAGACTACAGTTTGGTCATGAAAAACTGTTTTTT
>TRBV5-1|NA|TRBJ2-7|NA
CASSAQRGGTNEQYF
TGCGCCAGCAGCGCGCAACGGGGCGGTACCAACGAGCAGTACTTC
>TRBV28|NA|TRBJ1-1|NA
CASSLNRDTQAFF
TGTGCCAGCAGTTTAAACAGAGACACTCAAGCTTTCTTT
>TRBV4-3|NA|TRBJ2-1|NA
CASSHSPKGGSRDEQFF
TGCGCCAGCAGCCACTCACCCAAGGGGGGTTCTCGAGATGAGCAGTTCTTC
>TRBV7-2|NA|TRBJ1-5|NA
CASSTPNDQPQHF
TGTGCCAGCAGCACACCAAATGATCAGCCCCAGCATTTT
>TRBV30|few|TRBJ1-5|NA
CAWSVEGRQPQHF
TGTGCCTGGAGTGTGGAGGGCCGACAGCCCCAGCATTTT
>TRBV12-3/TRBV12-4|few|TRBJ1-1|NA
CASSLRHMNTEAFF
TGTGCCAGCAGTCTCCGACACATGAACACTGAAGCTTTCTTT
>TRBV12-3/TRBV12-4|NA|TRBJ1-5|TRBD1
CASSLLQGANQPQHF
TGTGCCAGCAGTCTATTACAGGGGGCCAATCAGCCCCAGCATTTT
>TRBV28|few|TRBJ1-5|TRBD1
CASSLWSGGNQPQHF
TGTGCCAGCAGTTTGTGGTCAGGGGGTAATCAGCCCCAGCATTTT
>TRBV29-1|NA|TRBJ2-3|TRBD1
CSAPGGPDTQYF
TGCAGCGCACCAGGGGGACCAGATACGCAGTATTTT
>TRBV12-3/TRBV12-4|many|TRBJ2-7|TRBD2
CASSPRLSGGYEQYF
TGTGCCAGCAGTCCCCGACTAAGCGGGGGGTACGAGCAGTACTTC
>TRBV4-3|few|TRBJ2-3|TRBD2
CASSQEFRGRANTDTQYF
TGCGCCAGCAGCCAAGAGTTCAGAGGGAGGGCGAACACAGATACGCAGTATTTT
>TRBV20-1|few|TRBJ2-1|NA
CSATAVHSGGGLYNEQFF
TGCAGTGCTACCGCGGTCCATAGTGGGGGGGGGCTCTACAATGAGCAGTTCTTC
>TRBV7-8|many|TRBJ2-7|NA
CASSLGITGEQYF
TGTGCCAGCAGCTTGGGGATTACAGGCGAGCAGTACTTC
>TRBV9|NA|TRBJ2-7|TRBD1
CASSPRGQEGYEQYF
TGTGCCAGCAGCCCGCGGGGACAGGAGGGGTACGAGCAGTACTTC
>TRBV12-3/TRBV12-4|NA|TRBJ2-1|NA
CASSFRQGGQFF
TGTGCCAGCAGTTTCCGGCAGGGAGGGCAGTTCTTC
>TRBV20-1|many|TRBJ1-2|NA
CSATPGGSSGYTF
TGCAGTGCCACCCCTGGGGGGTCGTCTGGCTACACCTTC
>TRBV7-9|NA|TRBJ2-5|NA
CASSRAEGETQYF
TGTGCCAGCAGTCGGGCCGAGGGAGAGACCCAGTACTTC
>TRBV5-1|few|TRBJ2-7|NA
CASSLFSGNEQYF
TGCGCCAGCAGCTTGTTTTCAGGGAACGAGCAGTACTTC
>TRBV18|few|TRBJ2-2|TRBD2
CASSRSGTNTGELFF
TGTGCCAGCTCCCGCAGCGGGACTAACACCGGGGAGCTGTTTTTT
>TRBV20-1|few|TRBJ2-7|NA
CSTLRTYEQYF
TGCAGTACCCTTAGGACCTACGAGCAGTACTTC
>TRBV24-1|NA|TRBJ1-2|NA
CATSENGNYGYTF
TGTGCCACCAGTGAGAACGGTAACTATGGCTACACCTTC
>TRBV30|few|TRBJ2-5|NA
CAWSRGGEETQYF
TGTGCCTGGAGCCGTGGGGGAGAAGAGACCCAGTACTTC
>TRBV7-2|NA|TRBJ1-4|NA
CASSLVFAGRGEKLFF
TGTGCCAGCAGCTTAGTTTTCGCAGGGAGGGGGGAAAAACTGTTTTTT
>TRBV5-1|many|TRBJ2-2|TRBD1
CASSPRQGVSGELFF
TGCGCCAGCAGCCCGCGACAGGGCGTGAGCGGGGAGCTGTTTTTT
>TRBV6-5|few|TRBJ1-4|TRBD1
CASSYSIWTGGTNEKLFF
TGTGCCAGCAGTTACTCGATCTGGACAGGGGGCACTAATGAAAAACTGTTTTTT
>TRBV20-1|many|TRBJ2-3|NA
CSASILAPTQYF
TGCAGTGCTAGTATTTTGGCGCCCACGCAGTATTTT
>TRBV28|NA|TRBJ1-1|TRBD1
CASTGDSEAFF
TGTGCCAGCACAGGGGACAGTGAAGCTTTCTTT
>TRBV4-2|many|TRBJ1-4|NA
CASSWLGGGNTNEKLFF
TGTGCCAGCAGCTGGTTGGGAGGGGGGAATACTAATGAAAAACTGTTTTTT
>TRBV5-1|few|TRBJ2-5|NA
CASSSPGAKETQYF
TGCGCCAGCAGCTCCCCCGGGGCCAAAGAGACCCAGTACTTC
>TRBV7-6|many|TRBJ2-3|NA
CASSLNQAADTQYF
TGTGCCAGCAGCCTGAACCAAGCGGCAGATACGCAGTATTTT
>TRBV18|NA|TRBJ2-1|TRBD2
CASSPIGERGYNEQFF
TGTGCCAGCTCACCAATTGGTGAGCGGGGGTACAATGAGCAGTTCTTC
>TRBV12-3/TRBV12-4|many|TRBJ1-1|NA
CASSFPTGGRHEAFF
TGTGCCAGCAGTTTCCCGACTGGGGGGCGACACGAGGCTTTCTTT
>TRBV7-9|many|TRBJ2-1|NA
CASSLDGGGNEQFF
TGTGCCAGCAGCTTAGACGGGGGAGGCAATGAGCAGTTCTTC
>TRBV18|NA|TRBJ2-2|NA
CASSPVASANTGELFF
TGTGCCAGCTCACCAGTAGCGTCCGCGAACACCGGGGAGCTGTTTTTT
>TRBV7-2|many|TRBJ2-7|TRBD2
CASSPLLAGTSYEQYF
TGTGCCAGCAGCCCCCTACTAGCGGGCACCTCCTACGAGCAGTACTTC
>TRBV18|NA|TRBJ2-1|NA
CASSPSMDNSYNEQFF
TGTGCCAGCTCACCAAGCATGGATAACTCCTACAATGAGCAGTTCTTC
>TRBV4-1|NA|TRBJ2-7|NA
CASSQGTGQIYEQYF
TGCGCCAGCAGCCAAGGAACAGGGCAGATCTACGAGCAGTACTTC
>TRBV20-1|many|TRBJ1-2|NA
CSARMSESGYTF
TGCAGTGCTAGAATGAGCGAGAGTGGCTACACCTTC
>TRBV6-1|few|TRBJ2-5|NA
CASSVFDLWGDEMLPQYF
TGTGCCAGCAGTGTTTTTGACCTTTGGGGAGATGAGATGTTGCCCCAGTACTTC
>TRBV4-2|many|TRBJ2-5|NA
CASSQDFGGTQYF
TGTGCCAGCAGCCAAGATTTTGGGGGGACCCAGTACTTC